Included here is one TCR beta chain sequence, with context. The target antigen is unknown. The sample comes from a study of cytomegalovirus exposure and HLA in healthy donors. General observations from the study: In a later analysis, TCR association rates varied by HLA locus: DRB1 most, HLA-C fewest. It emerged from a later analysis that several of the most significant clusters appeared to be linked to common viral pathogens.

The CDR3 loop spans 15 amino acids. Germline values: CDR1 SGHDT, CDR2 YYEEEE. The PCR ran on 60 Vbeta and 13 Jbeta primers. Produced via immunoSEQ multiplex PCR; TCRdb's table is partial and in-frame only. The data hold over 150,000 clones, with around two thirds observed a single time. The chain employs TRBV5-6 and TRBJ2-5, with 9 bases that match TRBD1. Gene TRBJ2-7 matches the end of the DNA better, so the J call may be wrong. The receptor's source is a man between 50 and 59 years old in good health and CMV-seronegative. Input material: PBMCs. CDR3 bases: TGTGCCAGCAGCTTGCCGACAGGGGGGCCTTACGAGCAGTACTTC. It specifies CASSLPTGGPYEQYF.